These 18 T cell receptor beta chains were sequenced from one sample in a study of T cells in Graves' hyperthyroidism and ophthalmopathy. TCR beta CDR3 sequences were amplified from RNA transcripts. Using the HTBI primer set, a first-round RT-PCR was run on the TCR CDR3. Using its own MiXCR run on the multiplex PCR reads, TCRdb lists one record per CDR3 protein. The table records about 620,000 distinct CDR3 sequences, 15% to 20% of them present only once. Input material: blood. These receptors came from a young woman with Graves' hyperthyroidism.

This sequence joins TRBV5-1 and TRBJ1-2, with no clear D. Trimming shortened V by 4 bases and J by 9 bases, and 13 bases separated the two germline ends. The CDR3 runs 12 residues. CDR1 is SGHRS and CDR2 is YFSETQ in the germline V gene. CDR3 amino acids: CASSPDLGSYTF. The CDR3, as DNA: TGCGCCAGCAGCCCGGATTTGGGGAGCTACACCTTC.

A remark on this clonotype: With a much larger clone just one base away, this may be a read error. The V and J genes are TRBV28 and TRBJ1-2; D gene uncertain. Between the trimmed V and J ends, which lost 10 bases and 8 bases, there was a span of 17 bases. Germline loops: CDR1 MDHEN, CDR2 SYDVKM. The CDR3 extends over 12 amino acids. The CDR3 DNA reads TGTGCCATAAGAAGACCGGCCGGGGGCTACACCTTC. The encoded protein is CAIRRPAGGYTF.

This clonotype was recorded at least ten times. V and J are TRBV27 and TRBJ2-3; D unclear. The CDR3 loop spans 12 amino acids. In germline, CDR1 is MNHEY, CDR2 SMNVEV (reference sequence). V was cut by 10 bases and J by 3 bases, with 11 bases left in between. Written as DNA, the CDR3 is TGTGCCAACCCCAAAATTACAGATACGCAGTATTTT. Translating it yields CANPKITDTQYF.

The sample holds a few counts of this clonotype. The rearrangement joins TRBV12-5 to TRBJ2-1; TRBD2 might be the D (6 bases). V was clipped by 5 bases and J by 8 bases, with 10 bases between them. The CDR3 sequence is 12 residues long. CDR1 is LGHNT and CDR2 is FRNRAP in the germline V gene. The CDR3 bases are TGTGCTAGTGGTCTAGCGTCGGATGAGCAGTTCTTC. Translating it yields CASGLASDEQFF.

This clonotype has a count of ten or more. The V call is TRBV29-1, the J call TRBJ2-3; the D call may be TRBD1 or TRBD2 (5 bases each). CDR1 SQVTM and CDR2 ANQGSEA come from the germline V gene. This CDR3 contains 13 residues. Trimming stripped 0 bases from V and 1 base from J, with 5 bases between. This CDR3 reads CSVEEGGTDTQYF. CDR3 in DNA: TGCAGCGTTGAAGAGGGGGGCACAGATACGCAGTATTTT.

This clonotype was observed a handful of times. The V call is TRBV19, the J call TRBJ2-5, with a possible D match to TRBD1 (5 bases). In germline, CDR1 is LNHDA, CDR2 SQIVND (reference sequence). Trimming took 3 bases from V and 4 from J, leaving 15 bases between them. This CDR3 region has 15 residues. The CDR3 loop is CASSITIGVGETQYF. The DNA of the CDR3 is TGTGCCAGTAGTATCACGATAGGGGTTGGAGAGACCCAGTACTTC.

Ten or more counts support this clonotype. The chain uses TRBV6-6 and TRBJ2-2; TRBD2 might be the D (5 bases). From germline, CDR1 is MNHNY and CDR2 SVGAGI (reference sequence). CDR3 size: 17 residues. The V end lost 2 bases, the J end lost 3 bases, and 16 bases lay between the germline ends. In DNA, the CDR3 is TGTGCCAGCAGTTACGTTGGAGTAGGGAGTGACACCGGGGAGCTGTTTTTT. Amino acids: CASSYVGVGSDTGELFF.

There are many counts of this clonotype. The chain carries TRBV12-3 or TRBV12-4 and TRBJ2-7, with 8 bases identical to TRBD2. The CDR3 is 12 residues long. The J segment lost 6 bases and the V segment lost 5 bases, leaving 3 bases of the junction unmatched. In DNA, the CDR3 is TGTGCCAGCAGTGCGGGAGGCGCCGAGCAGTACTTC. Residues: CASSAGGAEQYF.

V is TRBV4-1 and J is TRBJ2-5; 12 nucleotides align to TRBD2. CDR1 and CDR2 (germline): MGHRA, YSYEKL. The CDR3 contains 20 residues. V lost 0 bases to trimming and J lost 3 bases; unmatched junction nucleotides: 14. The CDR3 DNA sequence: TGCGCCAGCAGCCAAGAGTTGTGGACTAGCGGGACGCATCCGAAAGAGACCCAGTACTTC. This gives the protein CASSQELWTSGTHPKETQYF.

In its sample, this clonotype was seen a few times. The CDR3 coding sequence is TGTGCCAGTAGTACTTACAGGGGTAGCACAGATACGCAGTATTTT. Translating gives CASSTYRGSTDTQYF. V and J are TRBV19 and TRBJ2-3; 7 positions agree with TRBD1. The CDR3 sequence is 15 residues long. Germline assignment: CDR1 LNHDA and CDR2 SQIVND (reference sequence). The junction had 4 bases not matched to a gene; V was cut back by 4 bases and J by 0 bases.

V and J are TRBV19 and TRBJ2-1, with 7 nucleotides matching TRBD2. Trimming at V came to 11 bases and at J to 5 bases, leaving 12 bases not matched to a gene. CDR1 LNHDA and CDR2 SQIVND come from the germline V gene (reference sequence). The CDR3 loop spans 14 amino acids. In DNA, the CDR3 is TGTGCCGCCGGTAGCGGGCTATCCAACAATGAGCAGTTCTTC. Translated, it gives CAAGSGLSNNEQFF.

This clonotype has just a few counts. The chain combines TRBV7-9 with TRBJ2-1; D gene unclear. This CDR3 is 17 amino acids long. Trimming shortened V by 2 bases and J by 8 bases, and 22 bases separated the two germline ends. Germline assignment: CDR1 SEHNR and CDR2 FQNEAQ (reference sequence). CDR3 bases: TGTGCCAGCAGCTTAAGCTCGTTTATTACATTAGTCGATGAGCAGTTCTTC. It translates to CASSLSSFITLVDEQFF.

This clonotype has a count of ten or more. For the CDR3, the DNA is TGCGCCAGCAGCTTGGGTGGACCGCAAGAGACCCAGTACTTC. Its translation is CASSLGGPQETQYF. The rearrangement uses TRBV5-1 and TRBJ2-5, with D unclear. The CDR3 is 14 residues long. V shed 0 bases and J shed 2 bases, with 8 bases lying between them. CDR1 and CDR2 (germline): SGHRS, YFSETQ.

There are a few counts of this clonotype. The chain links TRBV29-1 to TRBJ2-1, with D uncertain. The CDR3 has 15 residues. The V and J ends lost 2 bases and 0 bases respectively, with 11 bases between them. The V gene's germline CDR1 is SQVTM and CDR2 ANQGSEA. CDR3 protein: CSVESVKYSYNEQFF. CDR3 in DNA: TGCAGCGTTGAATCGGTAAAGTACTCCTACAATGAGCAGTTCTTC.

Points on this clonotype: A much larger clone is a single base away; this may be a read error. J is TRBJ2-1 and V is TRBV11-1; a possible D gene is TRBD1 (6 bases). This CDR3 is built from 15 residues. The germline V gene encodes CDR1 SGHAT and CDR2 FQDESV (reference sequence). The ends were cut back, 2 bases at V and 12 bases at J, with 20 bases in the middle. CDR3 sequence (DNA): TGTGCCAGCAGCTTAAGGGGGTCCTTCCCTAAGGGGCAGTTCTTC. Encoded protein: CASSLRGSFPKGQFF.

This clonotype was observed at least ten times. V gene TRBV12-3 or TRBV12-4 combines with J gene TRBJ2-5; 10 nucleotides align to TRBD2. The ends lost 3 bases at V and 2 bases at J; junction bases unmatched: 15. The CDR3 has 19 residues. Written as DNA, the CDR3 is TGTGCCAGCAGTTTTGCCCTAGCGGGAGTAAGGGGCCCTCAAGAGACCCAGTACTTC. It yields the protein CASSFALAGVRGPQETQYF.

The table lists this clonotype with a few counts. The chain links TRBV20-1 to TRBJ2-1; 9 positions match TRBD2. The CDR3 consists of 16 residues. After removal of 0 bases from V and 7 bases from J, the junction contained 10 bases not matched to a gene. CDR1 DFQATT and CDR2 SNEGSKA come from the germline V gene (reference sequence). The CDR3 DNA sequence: TGCAGTGCTAGAGAGCCACTAGCGGGTAAAGCGAATGAGCAGTTCTTC. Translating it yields CSAREPLAGKANEQFF.

In nucleotides, the CDR3 is TGTGCCTGGGCGGGGGACCTTAGCTCCTACAATGAGCAGTTCTTC. As protein: CAWAGDLSSYNEQFF. The chain links TRBV30 to TRBJ2-1, with 7 bases lining up with TRBD2. Losses at the gene ends were 5 bases for V and 0 bases for J; bases not matched to a gene: 7. There are 15 residues in the CDR3. Germline CDR1 GTSNPN, CDR2 SVGIG (reference sequence).